This T cell receptor beta chain was captured in a study of cytomegalovirus exposure and HLA in healthy donors. General study findings and limits: The availability of immune exposure information extended only to CMV serostatus. It was taken for granted in presence/absence analyses that sequencing depth across donors was roughly uniform.

This CDR3 has 16 amino acids. Germline loops: CDR1 LNHDA, CDR2 SQIVND (reference sequence). Germline trimming cut 2 bases from V and 3 bases from J; bases unmatched to any gene: 4. The PCR was carried out with 60 Vbeta primers and 13 Jbeta primers. Sequenced by immunoSEQ multiplex PCR; TCRdb stores in-frame clones only, minus some. The data contain around 130,000 clones, about 80% of them seen just once; the ten biggest clones take up around 1.2%. Points on this clone: The antigen is undetermined.

V usage is TRBV19 and J usage is TRBJ2-1; 10 bases agree with TRBD2. The source material was PBMCs. This TCR came from a middle-aged man in good health and CMV-seronegative. CDR3 in amino acids: CASSILGTSVYNEQFF. The CDR3 DNA is TGTGCCAGTAGTATATTAGGGACTAGCGTCTACAATGAGCAGTTCTTC.